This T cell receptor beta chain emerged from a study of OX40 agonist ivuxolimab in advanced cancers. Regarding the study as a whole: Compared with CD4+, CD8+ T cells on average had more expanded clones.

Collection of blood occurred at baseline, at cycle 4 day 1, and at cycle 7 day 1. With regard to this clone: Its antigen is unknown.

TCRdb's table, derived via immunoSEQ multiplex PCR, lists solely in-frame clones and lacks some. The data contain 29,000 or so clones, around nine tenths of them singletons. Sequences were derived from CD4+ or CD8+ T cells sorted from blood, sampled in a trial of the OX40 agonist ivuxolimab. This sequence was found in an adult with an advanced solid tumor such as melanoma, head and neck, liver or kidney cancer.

The DNA of the CDR3 is TGTGCCAGCAGCGTAGACCCAGCGGGAGGGCCCCGGGAGACCCAGTACTTC. Translation: CASSVDPAGGPRETQYF. The chain recombines TRBV9 with TRBJ2-5; 10 bases align to TRBD2. Losses at the gene ends were 0 bases for V and 5 bases for J; bases not matched to a gene: 10. The CDR3 spans 17 residues. Germline assignment: CDR1 SGDLS and CDR2 YYNGEE.